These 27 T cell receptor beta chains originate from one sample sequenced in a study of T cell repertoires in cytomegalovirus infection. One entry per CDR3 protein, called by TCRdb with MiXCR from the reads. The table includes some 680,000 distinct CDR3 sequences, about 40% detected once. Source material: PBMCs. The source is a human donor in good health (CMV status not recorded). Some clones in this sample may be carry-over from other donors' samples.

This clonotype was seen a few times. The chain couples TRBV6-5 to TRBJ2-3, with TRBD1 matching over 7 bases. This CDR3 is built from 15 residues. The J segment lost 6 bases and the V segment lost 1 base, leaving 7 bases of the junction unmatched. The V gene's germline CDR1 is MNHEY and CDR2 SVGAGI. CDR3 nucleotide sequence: TGTGCCAGCAGTTACTGGTCAGGGGGAAGCGATACGCAGTATTTT. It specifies CASSYWSGGSDTQYF.

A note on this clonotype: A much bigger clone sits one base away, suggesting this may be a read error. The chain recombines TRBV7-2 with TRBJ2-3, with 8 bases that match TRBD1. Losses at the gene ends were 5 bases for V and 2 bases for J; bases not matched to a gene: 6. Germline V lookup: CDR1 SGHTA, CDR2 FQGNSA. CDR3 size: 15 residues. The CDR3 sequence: CASSPRTGHTDTQYF. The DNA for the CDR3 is TGTGCCAGCAGCCCTCGGACAGGGCACACAGATACGCAGTATTTT.

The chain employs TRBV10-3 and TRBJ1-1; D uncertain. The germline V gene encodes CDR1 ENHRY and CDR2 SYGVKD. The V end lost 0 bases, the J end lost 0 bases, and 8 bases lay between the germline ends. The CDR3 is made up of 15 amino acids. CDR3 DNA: TGTGCCATCAGTGAGTCTGTAGGGTTGAACACTGAAGCTTTCTTT. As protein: CAISESVGLNTEAFF.

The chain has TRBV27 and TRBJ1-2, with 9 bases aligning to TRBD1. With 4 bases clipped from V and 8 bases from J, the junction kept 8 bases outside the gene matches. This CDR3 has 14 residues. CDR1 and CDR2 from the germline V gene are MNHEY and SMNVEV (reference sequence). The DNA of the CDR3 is TGTGCCAGCAGTTCACCGGGACAGGGAAGCGGCTACACCTTC. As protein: CASSSPGQGSGYTF.

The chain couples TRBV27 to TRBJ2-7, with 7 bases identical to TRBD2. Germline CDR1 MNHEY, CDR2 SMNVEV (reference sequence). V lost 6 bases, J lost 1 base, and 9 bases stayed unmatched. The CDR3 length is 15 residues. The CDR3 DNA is TGTGCCAGCAGAACCTCTAGCGGACCTTCCTACGAGCAGTACTTC. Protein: CASRTSSGPSYEQYF.

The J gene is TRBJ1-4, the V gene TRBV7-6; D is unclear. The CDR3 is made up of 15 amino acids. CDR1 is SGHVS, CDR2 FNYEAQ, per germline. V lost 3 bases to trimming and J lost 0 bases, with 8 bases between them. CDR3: CASSLGEATNEKLFF. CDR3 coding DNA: TGTGCCAGCAGCTTGGGTGAAGCAACTAATGAAAAACTGTTTTTT.

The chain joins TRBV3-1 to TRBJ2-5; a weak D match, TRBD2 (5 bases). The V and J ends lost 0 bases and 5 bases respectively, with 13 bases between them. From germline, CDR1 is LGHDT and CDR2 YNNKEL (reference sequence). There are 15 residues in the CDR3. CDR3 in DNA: TGTGCCAGCAGCCAAGAGTCCGGGGTTGGCGAGACCCAGTACTTC. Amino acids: CASSQESGVGETQYF.

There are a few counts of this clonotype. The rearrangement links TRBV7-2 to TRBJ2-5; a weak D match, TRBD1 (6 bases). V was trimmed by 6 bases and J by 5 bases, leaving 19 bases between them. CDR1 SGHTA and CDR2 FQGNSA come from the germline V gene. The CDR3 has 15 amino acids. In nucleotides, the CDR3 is TGTGCCAGCAGTAGAAATCAGGGGCAGGGTGAGACCCAGTACTTC. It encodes CASSRNQGQGETQYF.

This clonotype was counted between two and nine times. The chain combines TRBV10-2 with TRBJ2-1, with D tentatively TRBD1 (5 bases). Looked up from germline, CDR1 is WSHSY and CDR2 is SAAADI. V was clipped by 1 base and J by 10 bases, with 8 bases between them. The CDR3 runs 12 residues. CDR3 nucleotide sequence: TGCGCCAGCAGTGAGTGGGGCGGCGAGCAGTTCTTC. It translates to CASSEWGGEQFF.

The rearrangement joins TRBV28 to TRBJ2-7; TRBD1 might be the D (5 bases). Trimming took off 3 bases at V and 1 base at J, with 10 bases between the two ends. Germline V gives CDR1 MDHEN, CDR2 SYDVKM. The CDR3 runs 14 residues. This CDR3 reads CASSFRGQSYEQYF. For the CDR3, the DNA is TGTGCCAGCAGTTTTCGAGGACAATCCTACGAGCAGTACTTC.

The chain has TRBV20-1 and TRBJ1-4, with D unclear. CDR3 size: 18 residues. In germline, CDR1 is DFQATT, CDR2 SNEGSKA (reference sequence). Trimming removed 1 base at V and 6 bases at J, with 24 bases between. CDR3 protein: CSARVTEYPRTQHEKLFF. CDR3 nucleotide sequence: TGCAGTGCTAGAGTCACGGAGTACCCTCGCACTCAACATGAAAAACTGTTTTTT.

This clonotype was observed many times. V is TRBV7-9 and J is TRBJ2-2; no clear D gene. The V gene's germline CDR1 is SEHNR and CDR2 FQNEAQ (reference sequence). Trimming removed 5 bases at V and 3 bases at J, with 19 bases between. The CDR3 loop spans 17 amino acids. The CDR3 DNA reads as TGTGCCAGCAGCCCTCCCCCGGGTCACACTTACACCGGGGAGCTGTTTTTT. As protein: CASSPPPGHTYTGELFF.

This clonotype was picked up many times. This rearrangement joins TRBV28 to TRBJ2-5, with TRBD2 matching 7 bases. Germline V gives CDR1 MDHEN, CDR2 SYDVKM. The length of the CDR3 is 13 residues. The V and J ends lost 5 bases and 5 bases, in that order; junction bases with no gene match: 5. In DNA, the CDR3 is TGTGCCAGCAGTGGCGGGAGTGGTGAGACCCAGTACTTC. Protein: CASSGGSGETQYF.

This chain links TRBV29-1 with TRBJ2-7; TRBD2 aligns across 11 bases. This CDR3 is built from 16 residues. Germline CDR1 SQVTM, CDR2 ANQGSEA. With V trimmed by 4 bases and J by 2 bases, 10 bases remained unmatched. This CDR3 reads CSVVGTSGLSPYEQYF. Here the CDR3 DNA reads TGCAGCGTTGTAGGGACTAGCGGTCTTTCGCCCTACGAGCAGTACTTC.

In nucleotides, the CDR3 is TGTGCCAGCAGCTCGACAGGAGGGGGCAATGAGCAGTTCTTC. This gives the protein CASSSTGGGNEQFF. This chain uses TRBV5-6 with TRBJ2-1; TRBD1 or TRBD2 may be the D gene (6 bases each). Deletions cut 3 bases from V and 6 bases from J, with 13 bases between. Germline-derived CDR1 and CDR2 are SGHDT and YYEEEE. There are 14 residues in the CDR3.

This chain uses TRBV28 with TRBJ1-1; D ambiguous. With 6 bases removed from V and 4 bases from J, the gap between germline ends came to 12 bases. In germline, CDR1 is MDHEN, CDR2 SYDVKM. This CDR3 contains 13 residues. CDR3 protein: CASRSVVSTEAFF. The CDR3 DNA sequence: TGTGCCAGCAGATCGGTGGTGTCCACTGAAGCTTTCTTT.

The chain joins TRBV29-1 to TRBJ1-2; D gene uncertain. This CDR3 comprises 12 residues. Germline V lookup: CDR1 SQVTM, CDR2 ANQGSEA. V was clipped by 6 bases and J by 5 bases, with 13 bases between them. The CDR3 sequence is CSVTRSDYGYTF. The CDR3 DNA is TGCAGCGTGACGAGATCAGATTATGGCTACACCTTC.

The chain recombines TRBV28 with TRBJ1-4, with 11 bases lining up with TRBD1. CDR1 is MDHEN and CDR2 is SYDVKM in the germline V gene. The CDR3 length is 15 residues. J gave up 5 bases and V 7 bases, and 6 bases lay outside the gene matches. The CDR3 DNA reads TGTGCCAGCATACCCGGGGACAGGGGGAATGAAAAACTGTTTTTT. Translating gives CASIPGDRGNEKLFF. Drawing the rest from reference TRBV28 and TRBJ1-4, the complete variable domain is DVKVTQSSRYLVKRTGEKVFLECVQDMDHENMFWYRQDPGLGLRLIYFSYDVKMKEKGDIPEGYSVSREKKERFSLILESASTNQTSMYLCASIPGDRGNEKLFFGSGTQLSVL.

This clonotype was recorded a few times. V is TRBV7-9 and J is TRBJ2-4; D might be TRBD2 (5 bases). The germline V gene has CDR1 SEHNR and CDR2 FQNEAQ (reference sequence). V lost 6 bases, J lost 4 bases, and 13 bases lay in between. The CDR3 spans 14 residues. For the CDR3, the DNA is TGTGCCAGCAGTCGCGGAGCGGTAAAAAACATTCAGTACTTC. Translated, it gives CASSRGAVKNIQYF.

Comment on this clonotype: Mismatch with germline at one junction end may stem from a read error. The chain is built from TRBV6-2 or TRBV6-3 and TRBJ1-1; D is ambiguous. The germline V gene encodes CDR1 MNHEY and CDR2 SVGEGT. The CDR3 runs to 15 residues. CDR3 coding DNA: TGTGCCAGCAGTTACGTGGGATTCGAGAACACTGAAGCTTTATTT. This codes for CASSYVGFENTEALF.

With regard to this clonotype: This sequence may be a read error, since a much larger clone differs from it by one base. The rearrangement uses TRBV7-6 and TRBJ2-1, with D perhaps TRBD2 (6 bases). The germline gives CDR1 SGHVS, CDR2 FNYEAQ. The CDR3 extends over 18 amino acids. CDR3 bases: TGTGCCAGCAGCTTAGCGTGGCTAGCGCGGCCCTCCTACAATGAGCAGTTATTC. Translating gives CASSLAWLARPSYNEQLF.

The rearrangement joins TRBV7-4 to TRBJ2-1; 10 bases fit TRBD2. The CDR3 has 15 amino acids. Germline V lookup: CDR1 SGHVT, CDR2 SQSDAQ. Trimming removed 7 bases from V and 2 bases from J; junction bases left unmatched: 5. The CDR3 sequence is CASTSGSRPYNEQFF. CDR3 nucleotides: TGTGCCAGCACTAGCGGGAGTAGACCCTACAATGAGCAGTTCTTC. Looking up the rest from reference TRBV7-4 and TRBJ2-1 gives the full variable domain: GAGVSQSPRYKVAKRGRDVALRCDSISGHVTLYWYRQTLGQGSEVLTYSQSDAQRDKSGRPSGRFSAERPERSVSTLKIQRTEQGDSAVYLCASTSGSRPYNEQFFGPGTRLTVL.

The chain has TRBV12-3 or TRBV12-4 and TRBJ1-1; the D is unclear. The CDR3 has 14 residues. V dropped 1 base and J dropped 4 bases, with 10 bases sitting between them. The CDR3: CASSLERGATEAFF. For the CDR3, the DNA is TGTGCCAGCAGTTTAGAACGGGGTGCCACTGAAGCTTTCTTT.

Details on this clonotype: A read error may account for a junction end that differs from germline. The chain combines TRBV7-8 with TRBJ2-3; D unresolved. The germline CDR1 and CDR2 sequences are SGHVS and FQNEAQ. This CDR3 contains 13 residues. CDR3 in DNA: TGTGCCAGCAACAGACCCGAGGCTGATACTCAGTATTTT. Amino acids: CASNRPEADTQYF.

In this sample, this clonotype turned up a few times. The DNA for the CDR3 is TGTGCCAGCAGCTTACCCGGGGTTGGGGCTGAAGCTTTCTTT. Protein product: CASSLPGVGAEAFF. The rearrangement joins TRBV7-6 to TRBJ1-1; no reliable D call. This CDR3 has 14 residues. With 2 bases removed from V and 6 bases from J, the gap between germline ends came to 13 bases. Germline CDR1 is SGHVS and CDR2 is FNYEAQ.

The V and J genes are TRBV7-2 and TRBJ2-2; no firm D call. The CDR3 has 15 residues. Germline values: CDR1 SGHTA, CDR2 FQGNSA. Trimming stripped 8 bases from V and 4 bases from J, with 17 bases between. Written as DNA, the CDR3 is TGTGCCAGCTTAACCCGGGTCTCGACCACCGGGGAGCTGTTTTTT. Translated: CASLTRVSTTGELFF.

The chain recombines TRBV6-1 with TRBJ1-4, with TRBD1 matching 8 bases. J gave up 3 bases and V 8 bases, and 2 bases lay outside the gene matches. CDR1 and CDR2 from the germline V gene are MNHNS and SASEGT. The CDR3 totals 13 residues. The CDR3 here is CASHRGANEKLFF. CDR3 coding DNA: TGTGCCAGCCACAGGGGGGCTAATGAAAAACTGTTTTTT.